This T cell receptor beta chain was retrieved from a study of blood T cell repertoires in COVID-19. Study summary: COVID-19 samples, acute and convalescent, were from the United States, Italy and Spain.

Per the original data handling: Researchers report that nucleated cell counts were estimated from reference gene primer amplification. Generated by immunoSEQ multiplex PCR, the TCRdb table keeps only in-frame clones and is missing some. The DNA gave D and trimming, while V, J and clone size come from that table. The repertoire holds approximately 210,000 clones, with less than 85% as singletons. Looked up from germline, CDR1 is LNHDA and CDR2 is SQIVND (reference sequence). After removal of 5 bases from V and 7 bases from J, the junction contained 13 bases not matched to a gene. This CDR3 region has 17 residues. This clone was picked up one time.

This rearrangement joins TRBV19 to TRBJ2-2, with TRBD1 identical over 10 bases. Sequenced material: peripheral blood. The TCR originated in a woman older than 75 with acute or convalescent COVID-19. CDR3 nucleotides: TGTGCCAGTAGTGGAAGGGACAGGGGAACACAGGACGGGGAGCTGTTTTTT. It codes for CASSGRDRGTQDGELFF.